This T cell receptor beta chain was identified during a study of blood T cell repertoires in COVID-19. Overall study: Sources were T cells, B-cell-depleted T cells, or PBMCs; the material itself was cDNA or gDNA.

As processed by the authors: Amplification from reference gene primers served as the basis for estimated nucleated cell counts. TCRdb's table, derived via immunoSEQ multiplex PCR, lists solely in-frame clones and lacks some. The V and J calls and clone size come from that table; D and trimming were worked out from the DNA. Of about 180,000 clones listed, nearly 90% were seen once; the top ten hold about 2.1%. CDR3 length: 13 amino acids. In germline, CDR1 is SGHDT, CDR2 YYEEEE. The ends lost 4 bases at V and 9 bases at J; junction bases unmatched: 8. The TCR comes from a man between 18 and 35 years old who had recovered from COVID-19. The rearrangement links TRBV5-6 to TRBJ2-3, with 7 nucleotides matching TRBD1. Sequencing was performed on peripheral blood. The CDR3 spells CASSPTGAHTQYF. The CDR3 DNA sequence: TGTGCCAGCAGCCCTACAGGGGCCCACACGCAGTATTTT.